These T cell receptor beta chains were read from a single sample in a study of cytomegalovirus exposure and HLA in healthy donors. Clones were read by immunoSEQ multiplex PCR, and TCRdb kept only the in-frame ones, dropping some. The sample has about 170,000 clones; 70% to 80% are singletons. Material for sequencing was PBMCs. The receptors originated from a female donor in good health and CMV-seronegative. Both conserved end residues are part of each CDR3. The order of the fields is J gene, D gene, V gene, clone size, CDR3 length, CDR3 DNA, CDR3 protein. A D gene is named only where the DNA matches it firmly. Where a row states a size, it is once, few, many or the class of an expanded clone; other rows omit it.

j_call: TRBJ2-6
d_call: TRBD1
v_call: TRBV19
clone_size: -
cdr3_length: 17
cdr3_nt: TGTGCCAGTAGCAATTCGGACAGGGGTTTTGGGGCCAACGTCCTGACTTTC
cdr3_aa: CASSNSDRGFGANVLTF

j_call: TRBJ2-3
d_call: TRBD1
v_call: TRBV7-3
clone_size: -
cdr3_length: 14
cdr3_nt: TGTGCCAGCAGCGCGACAGGGTCGCAAGATACGCAGTATTTT
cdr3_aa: CASSATGSQDTQYF

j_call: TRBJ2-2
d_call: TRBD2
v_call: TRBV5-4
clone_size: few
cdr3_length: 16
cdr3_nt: TGTGCCAGCAGCCGTCAGCAGCGGGGAGACACCGGGGAGCTGTTTTTT
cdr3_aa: CASSRQQRGDTGELFF

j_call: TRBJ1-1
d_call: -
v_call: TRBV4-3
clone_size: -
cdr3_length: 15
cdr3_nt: TGCGCCAGCAGCCAAGATGCGGTAGGGAACACTGAAGCTTTCTTT
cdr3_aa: CASSQDAVGNTEAFF

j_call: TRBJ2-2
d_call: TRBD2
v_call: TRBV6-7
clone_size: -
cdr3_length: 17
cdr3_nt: TGTGCCAGCAGCTTCCTCGTTGGTAGCGGGAGGGAGGGGGAGCTGTTTTTT
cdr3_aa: CASSFLVGSGREGELFF

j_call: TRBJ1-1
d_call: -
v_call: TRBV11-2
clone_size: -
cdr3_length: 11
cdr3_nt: TGTGCCAGCAGCGAGGGGGGGCAGGCTTTCTTT
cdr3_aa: CASSEGGQAFF

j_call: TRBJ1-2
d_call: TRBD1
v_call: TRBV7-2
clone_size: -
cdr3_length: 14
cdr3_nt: TGTGCCAGCAGCTTAGTGGGGACAGATTATGGCTACACCTTC
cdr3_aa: CASSLVGTDYGYTF

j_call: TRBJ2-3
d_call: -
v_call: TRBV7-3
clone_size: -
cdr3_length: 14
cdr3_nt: TGTGCCAGCAGCCCCCGGGGGGCGGCAGATACGCAGTATTTT
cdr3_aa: CASSPRGAADTQYF

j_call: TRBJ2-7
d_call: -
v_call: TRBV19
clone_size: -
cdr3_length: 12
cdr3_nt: TGTGCCAGCTCCCAGGGGCGGTACGAGCAGTACTTC
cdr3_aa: CASSQGRYEQYF

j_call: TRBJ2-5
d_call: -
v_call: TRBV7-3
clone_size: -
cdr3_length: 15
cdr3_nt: TGTGCCAGCAGCGCCTGTGGACTTTCGCAAGAGACCCAGTACTTC
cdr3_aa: CASSACGLSQETQYF

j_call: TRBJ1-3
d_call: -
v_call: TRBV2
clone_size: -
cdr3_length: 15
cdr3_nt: TGTGCCAGCAGTGAACTTCGGACAGCTGGAAACACCATATATTTT
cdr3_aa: CASSELRTAGNTIYF

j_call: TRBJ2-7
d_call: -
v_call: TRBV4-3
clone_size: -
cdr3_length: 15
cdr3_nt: TGCGCCAGCAGCCAAGATGCAGGGGTAGGCTACGAGCAGTACTTC
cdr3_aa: CASSQDAGVGYEQYF

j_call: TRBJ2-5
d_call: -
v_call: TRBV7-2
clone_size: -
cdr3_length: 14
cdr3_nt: TGTGCCAGCAGCCGCTTCGGACTGCAGGAGACCCAGTACTTC
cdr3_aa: CASSRFGLQETQYF

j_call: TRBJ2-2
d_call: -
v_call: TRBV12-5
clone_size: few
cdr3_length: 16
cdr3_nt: TGTGCTAGTGGCCCGTTGTCGAGGGATGGCACCGGGGAGCTGTTTTTT
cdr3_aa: CASGPLSRDGTGELFF

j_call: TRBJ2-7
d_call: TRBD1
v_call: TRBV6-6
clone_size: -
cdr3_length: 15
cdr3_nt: TGTGCCAGCAGACCCCCGGGACAGGGTTTCTACGAGCAGTACTTC
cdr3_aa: CASRPPGQGFYEQYF

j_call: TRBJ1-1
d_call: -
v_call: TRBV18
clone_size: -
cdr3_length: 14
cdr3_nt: TGTGCCAGCTCACCAAGCCGTACTACCGGGGAAGCTTTCTTT
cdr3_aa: CASSPSRTTGEAFF